The clone carrying this T cell receptor beta chain was detected once. Assay: immunoSEQ multiplex PCR; the TCRdb copy retains only in-frame clones and omits some. Counted here are 60,000 to 90,000 clones, approximately 97% occurring once; the ten biggest clones make up almost 0.3%. This record comes from a study of technical replicates of blood from several donors. The CDR3 has 14 residues. Per germline, CDR1 LGHNA and CDR2 YNFKEQ. Trimming shortened V by 1 base and J by 3 bases, and 10 bases separated the two germline ends. V is TRBV4-2 and J is TRBJ2-7, with D perhaps matching TRBD2 (6 bases). This TCR derives from a human donor in good health. The sample taken for sequencing was T cells isolated from PBMCs. CDR3 loop: CASSQVREIYEQYF. CDR3 sequence (DNA): TGTGCCAGCAGCCAAGTACGGGAGATCTACGAGCAGTACTTC.